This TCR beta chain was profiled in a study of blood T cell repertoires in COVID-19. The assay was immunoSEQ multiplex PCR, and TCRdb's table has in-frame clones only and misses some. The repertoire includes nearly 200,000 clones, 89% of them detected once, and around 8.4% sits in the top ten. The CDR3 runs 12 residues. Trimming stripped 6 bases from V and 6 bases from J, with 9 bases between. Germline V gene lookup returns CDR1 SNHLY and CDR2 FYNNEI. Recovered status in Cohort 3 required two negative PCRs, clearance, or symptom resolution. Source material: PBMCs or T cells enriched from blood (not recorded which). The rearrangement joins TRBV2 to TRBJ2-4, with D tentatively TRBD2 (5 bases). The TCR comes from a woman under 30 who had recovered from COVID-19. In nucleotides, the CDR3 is TGTGCCAGCAGCAAGGAGGTAAACATTCAGTACTTC. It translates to CASSKEVNIQYF.